The entry below gives a single T cell receptor beta chain sequence along with its context. The antigen remains unidentified. A read error is possible here, since a much larger clone lies one base away. These data belong to a study of regulatory T cells in long-lasting Graves disease. Study-level results: Favored usage of TRBV28, TRBJ1-2 and TRBJ2-5 was recorded in persistent disease. Exclusively peripheral blood, rather than thyroid tissue, was studied.

Time point noted: persistent/refractory GD, antithyroid drugs over 5 years with positive TRAb. The TCR library used RNA extracted from PBMCs. The CDR3 is 16 residues long. The germline V gene has CDR1 MNHEY and CDR2 SMNVEV (reference sequence). Combining iRepertoire HTBI primers with Arm-PCR of CDR3 regions, the authors built TCR beta libraries. TCRdb called the multiplex PCR reads again in MiXCR, with one record for every CDR3 protein. The sample yields hundreds of thousands of distinct CDR3 sequences, less than 25% seen once. V usage is TRBV27 and J usage is TRBJ1-5; D is unresolved. Sequenced here: peripheral blood mononuclear cells (PBMCs), sampled when the disease was refractory, from a patient treated with antithyroid drugs. The origin of this receptor is a female donor with Graves disease. This chain's CDR3 is CVSSLDFPQANQPQHF. The DNA of the CDR3 is TGTGTCAGCAGTTTAGACTTCCCTCAGGCTAATCAGCCCCAGCATTTT.